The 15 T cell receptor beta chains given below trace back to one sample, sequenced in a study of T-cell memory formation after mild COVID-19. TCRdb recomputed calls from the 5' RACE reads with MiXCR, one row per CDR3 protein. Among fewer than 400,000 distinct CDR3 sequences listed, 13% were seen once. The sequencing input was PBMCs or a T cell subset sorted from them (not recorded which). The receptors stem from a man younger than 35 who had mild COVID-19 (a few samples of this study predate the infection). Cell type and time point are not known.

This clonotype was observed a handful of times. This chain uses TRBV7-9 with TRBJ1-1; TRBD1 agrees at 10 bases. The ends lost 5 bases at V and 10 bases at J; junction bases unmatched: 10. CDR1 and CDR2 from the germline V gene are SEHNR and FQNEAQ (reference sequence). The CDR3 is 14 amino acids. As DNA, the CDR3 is TGTGCCAGCAGCGCCAGACAGGGGGCGGGAGTAGCTTTCTTT. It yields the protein CASSARQGAGVAFF.

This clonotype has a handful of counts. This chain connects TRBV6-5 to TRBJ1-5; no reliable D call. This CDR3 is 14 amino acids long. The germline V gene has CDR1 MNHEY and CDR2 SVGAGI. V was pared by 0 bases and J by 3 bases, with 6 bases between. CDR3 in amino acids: CASSYSLDNQPQHF. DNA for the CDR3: TGTGCCAGCAGTTACTCTTTGGACAATCAGCCCCAGCATTTT.

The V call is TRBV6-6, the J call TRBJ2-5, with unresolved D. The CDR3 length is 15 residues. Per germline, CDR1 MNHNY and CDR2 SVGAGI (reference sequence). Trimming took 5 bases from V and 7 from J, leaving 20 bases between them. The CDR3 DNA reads TGTGCCAGCAGTCCCGGCCAGATAAGATCAGGGACCCAGTACTTC. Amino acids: CASSPGQIRSGTQYF.

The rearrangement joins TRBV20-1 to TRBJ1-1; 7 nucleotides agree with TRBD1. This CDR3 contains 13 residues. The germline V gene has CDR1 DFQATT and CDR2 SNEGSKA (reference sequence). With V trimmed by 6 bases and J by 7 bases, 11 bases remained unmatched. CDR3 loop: CSAYDREGGEAFF. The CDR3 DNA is TGCAGTGCGTACGACAGGGAAGGGGGTGAAGCTTTCTTT.

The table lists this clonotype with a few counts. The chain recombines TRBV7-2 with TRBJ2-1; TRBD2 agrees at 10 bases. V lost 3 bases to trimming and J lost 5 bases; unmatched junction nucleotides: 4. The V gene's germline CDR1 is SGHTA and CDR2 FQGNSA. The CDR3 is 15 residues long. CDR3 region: CASSFSGGLHNEQFF. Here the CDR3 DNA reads TGTGCCAGCAGCTTTAGCGGGGGGCTTCACAATGAGCAGTTCTTC.

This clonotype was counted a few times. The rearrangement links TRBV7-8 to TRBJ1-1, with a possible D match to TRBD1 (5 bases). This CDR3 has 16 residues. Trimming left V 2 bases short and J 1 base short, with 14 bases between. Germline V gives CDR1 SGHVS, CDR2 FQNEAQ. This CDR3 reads CASSLFPGIKNTEAFF. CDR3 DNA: TGTGCCAGCAGCTTATTTCCAGGGATTAAGAACACTGAAGCTTTCTTT. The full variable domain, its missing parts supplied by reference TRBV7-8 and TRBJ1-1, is GAGVSQSPRYKVAKRGQDVALRCDPISGHVSLFWYQQALGQGPEFLTYFQNEAQLDKSGLPSDRFFAERPEGSVSTLKIQRTQQEDSAVYLCASSLFPGIKNTEAFFGQGTRLTVV.

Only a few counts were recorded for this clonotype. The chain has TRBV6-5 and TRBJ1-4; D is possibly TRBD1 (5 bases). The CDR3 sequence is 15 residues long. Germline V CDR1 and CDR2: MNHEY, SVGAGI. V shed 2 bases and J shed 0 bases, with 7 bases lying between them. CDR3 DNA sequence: TGTGCCAGCAGTTACGGGGGGGCAACTAATGAAAAACTGTTTTTT. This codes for CASSYGGATNEKLFF.

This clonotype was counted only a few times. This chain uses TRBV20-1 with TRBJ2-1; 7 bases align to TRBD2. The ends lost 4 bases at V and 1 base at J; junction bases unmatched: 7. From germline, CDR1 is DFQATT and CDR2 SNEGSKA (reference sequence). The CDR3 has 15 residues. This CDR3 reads CSATEAGRSYNEQFF. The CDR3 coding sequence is TGCAGTGCTACCGAAGCGGGGCGTTCCTACAATGAGCAGTTCTTC.

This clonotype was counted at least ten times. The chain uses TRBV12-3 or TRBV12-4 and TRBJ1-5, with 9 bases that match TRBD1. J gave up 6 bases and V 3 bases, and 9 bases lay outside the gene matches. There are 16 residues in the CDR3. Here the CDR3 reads CASSLGTGGWGQPQHF. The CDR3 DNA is TGTGCCAGCAGTTTGGGTACAGGGGGCTGGGGTCAGCCCCAGCATTTT.

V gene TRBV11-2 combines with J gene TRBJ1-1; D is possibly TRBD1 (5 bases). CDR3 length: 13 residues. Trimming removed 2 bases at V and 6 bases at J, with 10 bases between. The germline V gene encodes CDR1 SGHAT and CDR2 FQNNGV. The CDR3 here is CASSLWGDAEAFF. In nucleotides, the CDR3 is TGTGCCAGCAGCTTATGGGGGGACGCTGAAGCTTTCTTT.

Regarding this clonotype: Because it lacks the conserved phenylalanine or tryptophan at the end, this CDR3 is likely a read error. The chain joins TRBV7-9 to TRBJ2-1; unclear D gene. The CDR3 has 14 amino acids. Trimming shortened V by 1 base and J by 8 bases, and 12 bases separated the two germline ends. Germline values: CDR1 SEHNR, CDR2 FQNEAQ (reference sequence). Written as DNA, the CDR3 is TGTGCCAGCAGCTTAGATCTGGGGATGGATGAGCAGTTCTTA. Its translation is CASSLDLGMDEQFL.

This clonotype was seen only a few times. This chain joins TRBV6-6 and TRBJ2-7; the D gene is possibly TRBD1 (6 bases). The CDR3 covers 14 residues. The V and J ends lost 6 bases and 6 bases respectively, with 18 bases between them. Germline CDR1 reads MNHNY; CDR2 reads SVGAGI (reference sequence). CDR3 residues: CASRRVHREGEQYV. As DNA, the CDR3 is TGTGCCAGCAGGAGAGTACACAGGGAAGGCGAGCAGTACGTC.

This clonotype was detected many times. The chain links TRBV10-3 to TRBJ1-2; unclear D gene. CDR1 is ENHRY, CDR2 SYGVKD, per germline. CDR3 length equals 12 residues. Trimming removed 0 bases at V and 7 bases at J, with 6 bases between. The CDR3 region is CAISESRGGYTF. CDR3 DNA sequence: TGTGCCATCAGTGAGTCGCGGGGTGGCTACACCTTC.

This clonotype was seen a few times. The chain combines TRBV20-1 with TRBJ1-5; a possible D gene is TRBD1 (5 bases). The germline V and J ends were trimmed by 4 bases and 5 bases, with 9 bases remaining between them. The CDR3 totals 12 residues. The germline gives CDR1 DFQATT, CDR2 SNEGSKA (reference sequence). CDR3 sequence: CSATPGDQPQHF. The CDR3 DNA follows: TGCAGTGCTACGCCGGGGGATCAGCCCCAGCATTTT.

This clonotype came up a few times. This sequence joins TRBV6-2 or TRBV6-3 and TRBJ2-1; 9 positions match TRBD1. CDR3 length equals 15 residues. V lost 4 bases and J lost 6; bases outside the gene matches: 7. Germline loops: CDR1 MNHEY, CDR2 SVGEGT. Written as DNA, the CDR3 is TGTGCCAGCAGTTTACGGGACAGGGTATCCAATGAGCAGTTCTTC. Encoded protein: CASSLRDRVSNEQFF.